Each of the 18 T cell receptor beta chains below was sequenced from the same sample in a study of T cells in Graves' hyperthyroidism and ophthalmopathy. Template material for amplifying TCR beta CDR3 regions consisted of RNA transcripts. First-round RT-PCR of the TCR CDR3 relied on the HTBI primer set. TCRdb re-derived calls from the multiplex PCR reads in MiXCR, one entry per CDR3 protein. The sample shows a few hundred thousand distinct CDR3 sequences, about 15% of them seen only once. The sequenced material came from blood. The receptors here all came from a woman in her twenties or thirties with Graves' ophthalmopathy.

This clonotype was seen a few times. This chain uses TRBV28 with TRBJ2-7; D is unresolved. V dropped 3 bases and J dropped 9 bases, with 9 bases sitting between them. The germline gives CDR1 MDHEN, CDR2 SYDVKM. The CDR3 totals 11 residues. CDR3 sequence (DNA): TGTGCCAGCAGTTTGGGCGTCGGGCAGTACTTC. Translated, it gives CASSLGVGQYF.

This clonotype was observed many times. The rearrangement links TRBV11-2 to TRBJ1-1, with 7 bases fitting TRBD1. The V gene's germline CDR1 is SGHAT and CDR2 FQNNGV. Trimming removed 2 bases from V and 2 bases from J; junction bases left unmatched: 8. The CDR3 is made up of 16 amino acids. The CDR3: CASSLWSDRVNTEAFF. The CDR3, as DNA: TGTGCCAGCAGCTTATGGTCTGACAGGGTCAACACTGAAGCTTTCTTT.

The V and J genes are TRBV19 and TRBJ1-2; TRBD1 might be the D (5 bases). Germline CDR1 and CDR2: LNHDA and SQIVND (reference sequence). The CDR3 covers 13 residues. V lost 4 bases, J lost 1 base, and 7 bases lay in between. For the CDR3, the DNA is TGTGCCAGTAGTACCAGGGTTAACTATGGCTACACCTTC. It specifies CASSTRVNYGYTF.

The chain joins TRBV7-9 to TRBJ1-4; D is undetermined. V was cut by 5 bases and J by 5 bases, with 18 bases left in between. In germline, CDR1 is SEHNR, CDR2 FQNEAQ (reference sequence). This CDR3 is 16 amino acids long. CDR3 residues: CASSISLNRRNEKLFF. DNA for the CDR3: TGTGCCAGCAGCATAAGTTTAAATCGGAGGAATGAAAAACTGTTTTTT.

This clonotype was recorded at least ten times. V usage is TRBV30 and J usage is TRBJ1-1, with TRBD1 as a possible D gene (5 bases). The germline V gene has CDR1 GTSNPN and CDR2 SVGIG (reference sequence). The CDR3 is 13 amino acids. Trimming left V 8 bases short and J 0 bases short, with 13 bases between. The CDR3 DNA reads TGTGCCAGTGACAGAACTTTGAACACTGAAGCTTTCTTT. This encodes CASDRTLNTEAFF. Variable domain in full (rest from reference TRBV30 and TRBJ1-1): SQTIHQWPATLVQPVGSPLSLECTVEGTSNPNLYWYRQAAGRGLQLLFYSVGIGQISSEVPQNLSASRPQDRQFILSSKKLLLSDSGFYLCASDRTLNTEAFFGQGTRLTVV.

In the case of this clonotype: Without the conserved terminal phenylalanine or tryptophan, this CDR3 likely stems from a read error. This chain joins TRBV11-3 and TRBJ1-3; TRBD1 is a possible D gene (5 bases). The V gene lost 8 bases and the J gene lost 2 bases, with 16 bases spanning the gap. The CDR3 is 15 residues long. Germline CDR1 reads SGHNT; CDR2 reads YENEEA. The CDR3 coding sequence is TGTGCCAGCGCGACTGAGGGGCTTCCTGGAAACACCATATATTCT. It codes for CASATEGLPGNTIYS.

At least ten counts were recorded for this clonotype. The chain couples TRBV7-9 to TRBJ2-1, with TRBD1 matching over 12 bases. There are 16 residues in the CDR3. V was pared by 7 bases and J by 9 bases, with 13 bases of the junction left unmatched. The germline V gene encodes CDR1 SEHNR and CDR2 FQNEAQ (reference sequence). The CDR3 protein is CASIIQPGQGAIEQFF. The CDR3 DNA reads TGTGCCAGCATTATACAACCGGGACAGGGGGCTATTGAGCAGTTCTTC.

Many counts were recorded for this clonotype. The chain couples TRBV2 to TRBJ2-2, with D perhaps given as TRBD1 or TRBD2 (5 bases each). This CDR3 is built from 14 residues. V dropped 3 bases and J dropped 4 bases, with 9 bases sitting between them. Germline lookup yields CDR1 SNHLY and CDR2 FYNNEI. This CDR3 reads CASSDRESTGELFF. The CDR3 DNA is TGTGCCAGCAGTGACAGGGAGAGCACCGGGGAGCTGTTTTTT.

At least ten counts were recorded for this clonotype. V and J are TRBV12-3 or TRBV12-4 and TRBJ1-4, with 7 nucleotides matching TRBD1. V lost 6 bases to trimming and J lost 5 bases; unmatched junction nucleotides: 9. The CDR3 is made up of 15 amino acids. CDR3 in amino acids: CASRTRGGKNEKLFF. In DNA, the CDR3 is TGTGCCAGCAGAACCCGAGGGGGCAAAAATGAAAAACTGTTTTTT.

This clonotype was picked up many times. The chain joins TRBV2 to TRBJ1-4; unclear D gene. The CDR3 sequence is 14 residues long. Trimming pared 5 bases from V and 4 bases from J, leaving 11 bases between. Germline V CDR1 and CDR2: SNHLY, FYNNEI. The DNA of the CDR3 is TGTGCCAGCAGTCGGGTACCGATTAATGAAAAACTGTTTTTT. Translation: CASSRVPINEKLFF.

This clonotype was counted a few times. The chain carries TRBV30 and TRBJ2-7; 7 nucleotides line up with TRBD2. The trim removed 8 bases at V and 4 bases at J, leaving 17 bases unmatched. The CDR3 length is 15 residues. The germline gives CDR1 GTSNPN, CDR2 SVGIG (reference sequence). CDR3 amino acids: CASSTIRGGAYEQYF. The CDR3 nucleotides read TGTGCCAGTAGTACTATTCGCGGGGGAGCATACGAGCAGTACTTC.

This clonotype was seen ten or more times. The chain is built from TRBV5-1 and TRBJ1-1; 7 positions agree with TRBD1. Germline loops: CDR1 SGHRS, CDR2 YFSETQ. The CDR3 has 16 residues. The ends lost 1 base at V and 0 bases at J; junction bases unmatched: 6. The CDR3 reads CASSLSPGQMNTEAFF. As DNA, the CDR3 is TGCGCCAGCAGCTTGTCCCCGGGACAGATGAACACTGAAGCTTTCTTT.

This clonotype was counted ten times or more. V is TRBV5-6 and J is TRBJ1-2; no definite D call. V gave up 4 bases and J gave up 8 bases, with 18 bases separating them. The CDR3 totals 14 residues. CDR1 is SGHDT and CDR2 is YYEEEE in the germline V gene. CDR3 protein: CASSILGPAWGYTF. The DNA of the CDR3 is TGTGCCAGCAGCATTCTAGGCCCCGCTTGGGGCTACACCTTC.

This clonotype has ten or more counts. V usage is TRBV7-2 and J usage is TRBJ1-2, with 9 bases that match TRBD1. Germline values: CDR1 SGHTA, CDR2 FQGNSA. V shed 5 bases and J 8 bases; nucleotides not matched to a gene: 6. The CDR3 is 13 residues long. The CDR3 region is CASSTLTGGGYTF. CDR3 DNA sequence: TGTGCCAGCAGCACCCTGACAGGGGGAGGCTACACCTTC.

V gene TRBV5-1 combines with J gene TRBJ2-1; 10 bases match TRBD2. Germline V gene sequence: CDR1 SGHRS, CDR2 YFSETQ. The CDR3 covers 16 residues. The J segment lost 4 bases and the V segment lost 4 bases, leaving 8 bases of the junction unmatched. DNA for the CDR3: TGCGCCAGCAGCCAGTTTGGAGCGGGGGGGTACAATGAGCAGTTCTTC. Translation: CASSQFGAGGYNEQFF.

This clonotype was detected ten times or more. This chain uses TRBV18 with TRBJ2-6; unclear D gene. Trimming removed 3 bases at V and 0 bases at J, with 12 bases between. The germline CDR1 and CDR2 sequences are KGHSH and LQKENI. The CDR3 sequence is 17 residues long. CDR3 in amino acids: CASSPVMSVSGANVLTF. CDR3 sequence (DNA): TGTGCCAGCTCACCGGTAATGAGCGTCTCTGGGGCCAACGTCCTGACTTTC.

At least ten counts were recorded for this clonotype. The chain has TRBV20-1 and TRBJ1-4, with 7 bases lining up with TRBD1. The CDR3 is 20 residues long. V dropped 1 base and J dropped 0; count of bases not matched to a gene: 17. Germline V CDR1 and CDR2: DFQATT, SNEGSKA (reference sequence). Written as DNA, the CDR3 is TGCAGTGCTAGAGCACTCCCTGGGACAGACGCCCCAGCAACTAATGAAAAACTGTTTTTT. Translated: CSARALPGTDAPATNEKLFF.

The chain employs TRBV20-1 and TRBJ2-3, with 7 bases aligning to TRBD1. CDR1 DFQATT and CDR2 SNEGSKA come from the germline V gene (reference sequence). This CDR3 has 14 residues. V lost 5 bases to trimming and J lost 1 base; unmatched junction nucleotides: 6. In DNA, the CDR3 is TGCAGTGCTTACAGGGGCCTCCGCACAGATACGCAGTATTTT. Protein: CSAYRGLRTDTQYF.